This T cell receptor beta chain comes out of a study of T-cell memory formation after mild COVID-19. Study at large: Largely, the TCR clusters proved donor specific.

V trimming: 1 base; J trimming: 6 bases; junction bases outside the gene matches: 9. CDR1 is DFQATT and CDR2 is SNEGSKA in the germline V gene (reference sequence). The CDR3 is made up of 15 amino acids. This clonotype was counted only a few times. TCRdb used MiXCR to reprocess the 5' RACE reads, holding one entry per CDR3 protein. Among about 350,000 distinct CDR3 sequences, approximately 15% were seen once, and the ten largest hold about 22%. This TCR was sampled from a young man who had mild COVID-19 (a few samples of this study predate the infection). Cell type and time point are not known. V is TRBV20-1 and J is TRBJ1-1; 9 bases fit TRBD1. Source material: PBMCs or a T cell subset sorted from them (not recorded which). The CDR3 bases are TGCAGTGCTAGAGTTAACAGGGGGCCTCGCGCTGAAGCTTTCTTT. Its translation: CSARVNRGPRAEAFF.